The 9 T cell receptor beta chains reported below all come from one sample, sequenced in a study of human T cells and chemical hapten exposure. MiXCR was run by TCRdb on the RACE reads, yielding one entry per CDR3 protein. The repertoire holds roughly 380,000 distinct CDR3 sequences, with roughly 5.3% as singletons. This sample's time point: pre-sensitization, week 0. The treatment was: therapeutic diphenylcyclopropenone sensitization with weekly scalp DPC. Specimen: whole blood, collected in connection with sensitization to the hapten diphenylcyclopropenone (DPC). The receptors here all came from a woman aged 45-65 years with alopecia areata. Some clones in this sample may be carry-over from other donors' samples.

This clonotype was detected only a few times. The chain joins TRBV13 to TRBJ2-3; 11 bases align to TRBD2. This CDR3 has 16 amino acids. The V gene end was trimmed by 2 bases and the J gene end by 3 bases; junction bases not matched to a gene: 4. In germline, CDR1 is PRHDT, CDR2 FYEKMQ (reference sequence). For the CDR3, the DNA is TGTGCCAGCAGCTTATCGGCTAGCGGGGGGACAGATACGCAGTATTTT. Protein: CASSLSASGGTDTQYF.

This clonotype was detected ten times or more. The chain carries TRBV12-3 or TRBV12-4 and TRBJ2-3; tentatively, D is TRBD2 (5 bases). Trimming pared 3 bases from V and 1 base from J, leaving 20 bases between. The CDR3 has 18 residues. CDR3 residues: CASSFRSTEARGTDTQYF. The CDR3 coding sequence is TGTGCCAGCAGTTTTCGGTCTACGGAGGCGAGAGGCACAGATACGCAGTATTTT.

This clonotype was seen a few times. The chain uses TRBV29-1 and TRBJ1-1, with 8 bases aligning to TRBD1. This CDR3 region has 14 residues. J lost 5 bases, V lost 4 bases, and 9 bases had no gene match. Germline CDR1 is SQVTM and CDR2 is ANQGSEA. The CDR3 here is CSVVARGQGTEAFF. In nucleotides, the CDR3 is TGCAGCGTTGTGGCCAGGGGGCAAGGAACTGAAGCTTTCTTT.

This clonotype was counted only a few times. This chain joins TRBV27 and TRBJ1-1; D is unresolved. The V and J ends lost 8 bases and 8 bases respectively, with 18 bases between them. Germline V gene sequence: CDR1 MNHEY, CDR2 SMNVEV (reference sequence). CDR3 length equals 13 residues. In nucleotides, the CDR3 is TGTGCCAGCTCCTCCTCCCCCCGGACCGAAGCTTTCTTT. The encoded protein is CASSSSPRTEAFF.

This clonotype showed up just a few times. The rearrangement uses TRBV20-1 and TRBJ2-5; possibly TRBD2 for D (7 bases). This CDR3 comprises 13 residues. Germline lookup yields CDR1 DFQATT and CDR2 SNEGSKA (reference sequence). V was cut by 3 bases and J by 5 bases, with 13 bases left in between. CDR3 residues: CSASRGAYETQYF. The CDR3 DNA is TGCAGTGCTAGTCGGGGGGCCTACGAGACCCAGTACTTC.

Many counts were recorded for this clonotype. The chain uses TRBV7-3 and TRBJ2-1; perhaps TRBD2 as D (5 bases). This CDR3 contains 11 residues. Trimming left V 2 bases short and J 10 bases short, with 6 bases between. CDR1 SGHTA and CDR2 FQGTGA come from the germline V gene. The CDR3 DNA sequence: TGTGCCAGCAGCTTAGGGAGAGAGCAGTTCTTC. As protein: CASSLGREQFF.

For this clonotype: This sequence may be a read error, since a much larger clone differs from it by one base. The chain links TRBV6-1 to TRBJ1-1, with no clear D. Germline V gene data show CDR1 as MNHNS and CDR2 as SASEGT. Trimming took off 1 base at V and 10 bases at J, with 19 bases between the two ends. This CDR3 spans 15 amino acids. The CDR3 region is CASSEGRSLDSVAFF. DNA of the CDR3: TGTGCCAGCAGTGAAGGGCGGTCTTTGGACTCTGTAGCTTTCTTT.

The CDR3 nucleotides read TGCAGTGCTAGAGATCAGCGGCGACGGGGTGAGACCCAGTACTTC. Its protein is CSARDQRRRGETQYF. The chain recombines TRBV20-1 with TRBJ2-5; possibly TRBD2 for D (5 bases). V was shortened by 0 bases and J by 5 bases, with 16 bases between the two germline ends. Germline V lookup: CDR1 DFQATT, CDR2 SNEGSKA (reference sequence). This CDR3 region has 15 residues.

The V and J genes are TRBV7-2 and TRBJ1-1; the D is unclear. Germline values: CDR1 SGHTA, CDR2 FQGNSA. V lost 0 bases to trimming and J lost 0 bases, with 8 bases between them. This CDR3 is built from 15 residues. In DNA form, the CDR3 reads TGTGCCAGCAGCTTAGCCCACACCCTGAACACTGAAGCTTTCTTT. Protein product: CASSLAHTLNTEAFF.